This TCR beta chain was sequenced during a study of post-analysis software for immune sequencing data. General study findings and limits: TRBV5-6, TRBV5-1 and TRBV20-1 belonged to a set of a handful of TRBV segments that were more frequent in patients than controls.

This clonotype was counted only a few times. The antigen remains unidentified. Germline CDR1 and CDR2: MNHNY and SVGAGI (reference sequence). J was trimmed by 5 bases and V by 2 bases; bases with no gene match: 5. The CDR3 totals 14 residues. TCR beta cDNA libraries included unique molecular identifiers. TCRdb itself ran the PCR reads through MiXCR, one entry per CDR3 protein. The sample shows under 200,000 distinct CDR3 sequences, about 30% of them seen only once. The V gene is TRBV6-6, the J gene TRBJ2-5; 7 bases line up with TRBD1. The sequencing input was blood. The TCR was taken from a girl younger than 18 with multiple sclerosis. The CDR3 nucleotides read TGTGCCAGCAGTTACACCGACAGGGAGGAGACCCAGTACTTC. Amino acids: CASSYTDREETQYF.